The clone carrying this T cell receptor beta chain showed up many times. Its matching antigen is unknown. The length of the CDR3 is 16 residues. Germline V gene data show CDR1 as SGDLS and CDR2 as YYNGEE. With V trimmed by 0 bases and J by 7 bases, 7 bases remained unmatched. TCRdb itself ran the 5' RACE reads through MiXCR, one entry per CDR3 protein. The sample holds 150,000 or so distinct CDR3 sequences; 9.3% are singletons and the top ten take around 33%. This sample is drawn from a study of T cells after yellow fever vaccination. Study-wide results and caveats: Bulk-population clonotypes that are abundant could appear as contaminants in FACS-sorted repertoires.

The sample here was CD8+ T cells sorted from PBMCs, taken 45 days after the yellow fever booster vaccination. The rearrangement joins TRBV9 to TRBJ2-1; 10 bases fit TRBD2. The sequence was obtained from a man younger than 30 who received the YFV17D yellow fever vaccine. CDR3 DNA sequence: TGTGCCAGCAGCGTAGCCAGCGGGGGGGCAGGAAATGAGCAGTTCTTC. It is translated as CASSVASGGAGNEQFF.